The 9 T cell receptor beta chains reported below all come from one sample, sequenced in a study of blood T cell repertoires in COVID-19. Sequencing used immunoSEQ multiplex PCR; TCRdb keeps in-frame clones, though not all of them. The sample consists of 11,000 or so clones, over 70% of them appearing once. The specimen sequenced was peripheral blood. Receptors were obtained from an elderly man with acute or convalescent COVID-19.

The chain uses TRBV9 and TRBJ2-5; 7 bases align to TRBD1. The germline gives CDR1 SGDLS, CDR2 YYNGEE. The CDR3 consists of 16 residues. With V trimmed by 3 bases and J by 2 bases, 10 bases remained unmatched. CDR3 DNA sequence: TGTGCCAGCAGCGCGAACCGGGACAGCCTTCAAGAGACCCAGTACTTC. Translated, it gives CASSANRDSLQETQYF.

The chain carries TRBV6-2 or TRBV6-3 and TRBJ2-5; the match to TRBD1 covers 7 bases. This CDR3 is 16 amino acids long. The germline V gene encodes CDR1 MNHEY and CDR2 SVGEGT. V trimming: 5 bases; J trimming: 0 bases; junction bases outside the gene matches: 9. CDR3 loop: CASSGIFGTDQETQYF. As DNA, the CDR3 is TGTGCCAGCAGTGGAATCTTCGGGACAGACCAAGAGACCCAGTACTTC.

The chain has TRBV29-1 and TRBJ2-3, with D unresolved. Per the germline V gene, CDR1 is SQVTM and CDR2 is ANQGSEA. This CDR3 is built from 14 residues. Trimming pared 8 bases from V and 0 bases from J, leaving 15 bases between. The CDR3 region is CSLLYELSTDTQYF. In nucleotides, the CDR3 is TGCAGCTTACTATATGAGCTTAGCACAGATACGCAGTATTTT.

This chain uses TRBV3-1 (or the pseudogene TRBV3-2) with TRBJ1-2; perhaps TRBD1 as D (5 bases). The CDR3 has 11 residues. V lost 1 base, J lost 13 bases, and 10 bases lay in between. Germline-derived CDR1 and CDR2 are LGHDT and YNNKEL (reference sequence). The CDR3 nucleotides are TGTGCCAGCAGCCAAGCCGGGGGATCCACCTTC. The encoded protein is CASSQAGGSTF.

CDR3 DNA: TGTGCCAGCAGCCTACGCGGGGGCGGCGTGACCCAGTACTTC. This sequence encodes CASSLRGGGVTQYF. This rearrangement joins TRBV14 to TRBJ2-5; weak D call: TRBD2 (7 bases). The V gene's germline CDR1 is SGHDN and CDR2 FVKESK. CDR3 length: 14 amino acids. With 4 bases removed from V and 7 bases from J, the gap between germline ends came to 16 bases.

The V gene is TRBV5-4, the J gene TRBJ1-2; TRBD1 matches at 7 bases. The CDR3 length is 15 residues. V lost 6 bases, J lost 0 bases, and 8 bases stayed unmatched. CDR1 is SGHNT and CDR2 is YYREEE in the germline V gene (reference sequence). The CDR3 DNA is TGTGCCAGCACCGGACAGGAAAACCCTAACTATGGCTACACCTTC. It translates to CASTGQENPNYGYTF.

The chain combines TRBV4-1 with TRBJ2-1, with TRBD1 as a possible D gene (5 bases). V was pared by 1 base and J by 2 bases, with 12 bases between. Germline V gives CDR1 MGHRA, CDR2 YSYEKL. This CDR3 has 16 amino acids. The DNA for the CDR3 is TGCGCCAGCAGCCAAGCAGGGCTTCTAACCTACAATGAGCAGTTCTTC. Translating it yields CASSQAGLLTYNEQFF.

The chain is built from TRBV2 and TRBJ2-3, with TRBD2 matching over 9 bases. Germline CDR1 and CDR2: SNHLY and FYNNEI. This CDR3 has 15 amino acids. V was pared by 7 bases and J by 0 bases, with 5 bases of the junction left unmatched. CDR3: CASTPSGGSTDTQYF. Written as DNA, the CDR3 is TGTGCCAGCACCCCCAGCGGGGGGAGCACAGATACGCAGTATTTT.

In DNA, the CDR3 is TGTGCCAGCAGTTTAGGGAGGTCCTACAATGAGCAGTTCTTC. Translating it yields CASSLGRSYNEQFF. The chain couples TRBV27 to TRBJ2-1; a possible D gene is TRBD2 (6 bases). Germline CDR1 is MNHEY and CDR2 is SMNVEV (reference sequence). This CDR3 spans 14 amino acids. V lost 2 bases, J lost 1 base, and 6 bases lay in between.